The next 18 T cell receptor beta chains were all read from a single sample in a study of PD-1 blockade in mismatch repair-deficient tumors. Profiling relied on immunoSEQ multiplex PCR, and the TCRdb table lists in-frame clones only, not all of them. The sample lists roughly 110,000 clones, approximately 80% occurring once. Sequencing used peripheral blood, obtained about 60 weeks after starting pembrolizumab. These receptors originate from an adult with mismatch repair-deficient cancer.

J is TRBJ1-2 and V is TRBV6-6, with D tentatively TRBD1 (5 bases). Germline assignment: CDR1 MNHNY and CDR2 SVGAGI (reference sequence). The CDR3 spans 11 residues. The V and J ends lost 4 bases and 5 bases respectively, with 5 bases between them. Written as DNA, the CDR3 is TGTGCCAGCAGTTCAGGGTATGGCTACACCTTC. Its protein is CASSSGYGYTF.

This clone was observed a handful of times. The chain couples TRBV7-3 to TRBJ1-2, with D unclear. Germline assignment: CDR1 SGHTA and CDR2 FQGTGA. The CDR3 runs to 16 residues. V dropped 0 bases and J dropped 4 bases, with 15 bases sitting between them. CDR3 in amino acids: CASSLTPGEDIYGYTF. The CDR3 DNA follows: TGTGCCAGCAGCTTAACGCCCGGGGAAGACATCTATGGCTACACCTTC. Filled out from reference TRBV7-3 and TRBJ1-2, the complete variable domain reads GAGVSQTPSNKVTEKGKYVELRCDPISGHTALYWYRQSLGQGPEFLIYFQGTGAADDSGLPNDRFFAVRPEGSVSTLKIQRTERGDSAVYLCASSLTPGEDIYGYTFGSGTRLTVV.

This clone occurred a few times. This chain links TRBV6-1 with TRBJ1-2, with TRBD1 as a possible D gene (5 bases). There are 13 residues in the CDR3. In germline, CDR1 is MNHNS, CDR2 SASEGT. Trimming shortened V by 5 bases and J by 7 bases, and 14 bases separated the two germline ends. CDR3 residues: CASSPEVGVGYTF. CDR3 sequence (DNA): TGTGCCAGCAGTCCAGAGGTGGGGGTTGGCTACACCTTC.

V gene TRBV6-1 combines with J gene TRBJ2-3; 10 positions match TRBD2. V shed 1 base, J shed 1 base, and the junction held 5 bases outside the gene matches. The germline CDR1 and CDR2 sequences are MNHNS and SASEGT. This CDR3 is built from 17 residues. The CDR3, as DNA: TGTGCCAGCAGTGAAGAAGGAGGACTAGCGGGCACAGATACGCAGTATTTT. Residues: CASSEEGGLAGTDTQYF.

The chain employs TRBV6-6 and TRBJ1-1; D call uncertain. Trimming left V 2 bases short and J 11 bases short, with 9 bases between. The CDR3 consists of 11 residues. Germline CDR1 MNHNY, CDR2 SVGAGI (reference sequence). The CDR3 is CASSYAPAAFF. In DNA, the CDR3 is TGTGCCAGCAGTTACGCCCCGGCGGCTTTCTTT.

This rearrangement joins TRBV4-2 to TRBJ2-7; 15 bases agree with TRBD2. Trimming cost V 1 base and J 2 bases; bases outside gene matches: 12. Germline assignment: CDR1 LGHNA and CDR2 YNFKEQ. The CDR3 contains 20 residues. The CDR3 here is CASSQGRVGLAGGPTYEQYF. In nucleotides, the CDR3 is TGTGCCAGCAGCCAAGGAAGGGTAGGACTAGCGGGAGGGCCTACCTACGAGCAGTACTTC.

V and J are TRBV7-2 and TRBJ2-1, with a possible D match to TRBD2 (9 bases). Germline V lookup: CDR1 SGHTA, CDR2 FQGNSA. V lost 1 base and J lost 11, with 21 bases in between. This CDR3 contains 16 residues. The CDR3 sequence: CASSLERQGAGGQQFF. DNA for the CDR3: TGTGCCAGCAGCTTAGAGAGGCAGGGGGCGGGAGGGCAGCAGTTCTTC.

V usage is TRBV7-9 and J usage is TRBJ2-7; no reliable D call. The V and J ends lost 1 base and 4 bases respectively, with 14 bases between them. The CDR3 contains 15 residues. From germline, CDR1 is SEHNR and CDR2 FQNEAQ (reference sequence). CDR3 nucleotides: TGTGCCAGCAGCTTAGTTTCGGCTCTCGGGTACGAGCAGTACTTC. It is translated as CASSLVSALGYEQYF.

J is TRBJ2-1 and V is TRBV5-4; weak D call: TRBD2 (5 bases). This CDR3 is built from 17 residues. The V end was cut by 4 bases, the J end by 5 bases, with 22 bases between. Per the germline V gene, CDR1 is SGHNT and CDR2 is YYREEE (reference sequence). The CDR3 DNA follows: TGTGCCAGCAGCCAGGCCATGACGGAGGAGCTAGACAATGAGCAGTTCTTC. Its protein is CASSQAMTEELDNEQFF.

This clone has a handful of counts. The V call is TRBV30, the J call TRBJ1-2; D unclear. Deletions cut 3 bases from V and 7 bases from J, with 6 bases between. CDR1 and CDR2 (germline): GTSNPN, SVGIG (reference sequence). The CDR3 runs 10 residues. The CDR3 DNA reads as TGTGCCTGGAGGAAGGGTGGCTACACCTTC. It specifies CAWRKGGYTF.

The chain links TRBV7-6 to TRBJ2-7, with D perhaps assigned TRBD1 or TRBD2 (7 bases each). Germline lookup yields CDR1 SGHVS and CDR2 FNYEAQ. V was shortened by 5 bases and J by 1 base, with 12 bases between the two germline ends. There are 14 residues in the CDR3. The CDR3 DNA reads as TGTGCCAGCAGCCCAGGGGGAGGGTCCTACGAGCAGTACTTC. As protein: CASSPGGGSYEQYF.

The rearrangement links TRBV19 to TRBJ2-7; TRBD1 aligns across 8 bases. Per germline, CDR1 LNHDA and CDR2 SQIVND (reference sequence). The V and J ends lost 10 bases and 3 bases, in that order; junction bases with no gene match: 8. The CDR3 length is 13 residues. The CDR3: CATTGQGGYEQYF. CDR3 bases: TGTGCCACCACCGGACAGGGAGGCTACGAGCAGTACTTC.

The chain joins TRBV7-2 to TRBJ2-7; unclear D gene. Germline V gene lookup returns CDR1 SGHTA and CDR2 FQGNSA. V lost 1 base, J lost 3 bases, and 10 bases lay in between. The CDR3 totals 14 residues. Written as DNA, the CDR3 is TGTGCCAGCAGCTTAGGTTCCATATTCTACGAGCAGTACTTC. It encodes CASSLGSIFYEQYF. Full variable domain (missing parts from reference TRBV7-2 and TRBJ2-7): GAGVSQSPSNKVTEKGKDVELRCDPISGHTALYWYRQSLGQGLEFLIYFQGNSAPDKSGLPSDRFSAERTGGSVSTLTIQRTQQEDSAVYLCASSLGSIFYEQYFGPGTRLTVT.

Here the CDR3 DNA reads TGTGCCAGCAGCCCCTCCGCGTCGCCCAACAACAACATTCAGTACTTC. Residues: CASSPSASPNNNIQYF. This rearrangement joins TRBV9 to TRBJ2-4; D gene uncertain. The CDR3 has 16 residues. The germline gives CDR1 SGDLS, CDR2 YYNGEE. V was trimmed by 4 bases and J by 7 bases, leaving 21 bases between them. Drawing the rest from reference TRBV9 and TRBJ2-4, the complete variable domain is DSGVTQTPKHLITATGQRVTLRCSPRSGDLSVYWYQQSLDQGLQFLIQYYNGEERAKGNILERFSAQQFPDLHSELNLSSLELGDSALYFCASSPSASPNNNIQYFGAGTRLSVL.

The chain couples TRBV11-3 to TRBJ1-1, with a tentative D call TRBD1 (5 bases). The V end was cut by 5 bases, the J end by 1 base, with 14 bases between. The germline gives CDR1 SGHNT, CDR2 YENEEA. The CDR3 sequence is 15 residues long. The CDR3 nucleotides are TGTGCCAGCAGCCCCGGGGACGGTGAGAACACTGAAGCTTTCTTT. Translation gives CASSPGDGENTEAFF.

The chain couples TRBV28 to TRBJ1-2; TRBD1 matches at 10 bases. The CDR3 is made up of 16 amino acids. J lost 2 bases, V lost 5 bases, and 8 bases had no gene match. Per the germline V gene, CDR1 is MDHEN and CDR2 is SYDVKM. The CDR3 sequence is CASSPPGTGENYGYTF. DNA for the CDR3: TGTGCCAGCAGTCCACCAGGGACAGGGGAAAACTATGGCTACACCTTC.

V usage is TRBV5-1 and J usage is TRBJ1-1; D remains unclear. V gave up 0 bases and J gave up 6 bases, with 3 bases separating them. CDR1 is SGHRS, CDR2 YFSETQ, per germline. This CDR3 spans 11 amino acids. The chain's CDR3 is CASSLGPEAFF. The DNA of the CDR3 is TGCGCCAGCAGCTTGGGTCCTGAAGCTTTCTTT.

This chain joins TRBV27 and TRBJ1-2; D possibly corresponds to TRBD1 (5 bases). The V end was cut by 4 bases, the J end by 5 bases, with 11 bases between. This CDR3 region has 13 residues. Germline CDR1 MNHEY, CDR2 SMNVEV (reference sequence). CDR3 sequence: CASSWGERYGYTF. The DNA for the CDR3 is TGTGCCAGCAGTTGGGGGGAACGGTATGGCTACACCTTC.